This note documents a single T cell receptor (beta chain) sequence. Assay: immunoSEQ multiplex PCR; the TCRdb copy retains only in-frame clones and omits some. The sample consists of about 16,000 clones, around 92% of them appearing once. Germline trimming cut 4 bases from V and 2 bases from J; bases unmatched to any gene: 6. From germline, CDR1 is LGHDT and CDR2 YNNKEL (reference sequence). This CDR3 has 15 amino acids. This specimen belongs to a study of blood T cell repertoires in COVID-19. The sequence derives from a human donor in a cohort sampled during active COVID-19. Input material: peripheral blood. This rearrangement joins TRBV3-1 (or the pseudogene TRBV3-2) to TRBJ1-2, with TRBD1 identical over 8 bases. CDR3 DNA: TGTGCCAGCAGCCTAGGGACAGGAGTCAACTATGGCTACACCTTC. This encodes CASSLGTGVNYGYTF.